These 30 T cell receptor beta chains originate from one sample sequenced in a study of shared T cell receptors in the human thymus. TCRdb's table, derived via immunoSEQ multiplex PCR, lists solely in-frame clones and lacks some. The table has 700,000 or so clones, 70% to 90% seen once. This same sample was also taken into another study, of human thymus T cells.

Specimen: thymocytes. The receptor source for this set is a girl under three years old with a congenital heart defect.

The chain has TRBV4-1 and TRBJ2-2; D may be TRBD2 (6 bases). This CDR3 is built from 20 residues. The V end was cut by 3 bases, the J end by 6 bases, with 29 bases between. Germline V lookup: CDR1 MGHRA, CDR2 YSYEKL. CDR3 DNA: TGCGCCAGCAGCCATCCCCCCGGTGGGCAGGGAGGCCCTTTGGCCGGGGAGCTGTTTTTT. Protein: CASSHPPGGQGGPLAGELFF.

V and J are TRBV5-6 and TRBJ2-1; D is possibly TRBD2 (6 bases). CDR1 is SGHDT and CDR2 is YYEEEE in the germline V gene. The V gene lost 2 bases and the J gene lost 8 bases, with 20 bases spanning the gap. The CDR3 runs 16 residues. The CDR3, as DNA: TGTGCCAGCAGCTTCCCGGCGGGGATCATTACCGATGAGCAGTTCTTC. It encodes CASSFPAGIITDEQFF.

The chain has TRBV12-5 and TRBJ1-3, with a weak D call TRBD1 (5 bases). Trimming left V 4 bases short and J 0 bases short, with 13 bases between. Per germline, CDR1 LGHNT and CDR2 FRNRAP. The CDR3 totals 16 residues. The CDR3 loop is CASGWQGPYSGNTIYF. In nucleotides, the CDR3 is TGTGCTAGTGGTTGGCAGGGCCCTTACTCTGGAAACACCATATATTTT.

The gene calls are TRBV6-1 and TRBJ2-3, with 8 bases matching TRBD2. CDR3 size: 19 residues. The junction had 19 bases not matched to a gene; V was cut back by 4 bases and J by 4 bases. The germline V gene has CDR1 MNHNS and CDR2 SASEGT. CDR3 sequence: CASSGPEPRAGTRSDTQYF. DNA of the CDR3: TGTGCCAGCAGTGGACCCGAGCCCCGCGCCGGGACTAGGTCAGATACGCAGTATTTT.

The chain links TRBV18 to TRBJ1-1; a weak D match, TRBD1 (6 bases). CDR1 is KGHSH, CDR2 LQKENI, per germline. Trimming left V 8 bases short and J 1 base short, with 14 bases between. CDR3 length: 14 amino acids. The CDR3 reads CASLPGQSNTEAFF. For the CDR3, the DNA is TGTGCCAGCCTCCCGGGACAATCGAACACTGAAGCTTTCTTT.

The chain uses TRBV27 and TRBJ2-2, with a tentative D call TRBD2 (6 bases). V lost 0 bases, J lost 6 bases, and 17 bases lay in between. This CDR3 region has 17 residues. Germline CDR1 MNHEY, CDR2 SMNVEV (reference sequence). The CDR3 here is CASSLSLRGTFPGELFF. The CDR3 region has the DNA TGTGCCAGCAGTTTATCGCTCCGCGGGACCTTCCCCGGGGAGCTGTTTTTT.

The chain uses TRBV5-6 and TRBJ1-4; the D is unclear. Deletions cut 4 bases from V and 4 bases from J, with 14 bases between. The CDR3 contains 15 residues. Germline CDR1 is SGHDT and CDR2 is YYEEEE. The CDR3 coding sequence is TGTGCCAGCAGCCCATTGGGAGAGCATAATGAAAAACTGTTTTTT. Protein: CASSPLGEHNEKLFF. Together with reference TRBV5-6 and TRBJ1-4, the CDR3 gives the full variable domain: DAGVTQSPTHLIKTRGQQVTLRCSPKSGHDTVSWYQQALGQGPQFIFQYYEEEERQRGNFPDRFSGHQFPNYSSELNVNALLLGDSALYLCASSPLGEHNEKLFFGSGTQLSVL.

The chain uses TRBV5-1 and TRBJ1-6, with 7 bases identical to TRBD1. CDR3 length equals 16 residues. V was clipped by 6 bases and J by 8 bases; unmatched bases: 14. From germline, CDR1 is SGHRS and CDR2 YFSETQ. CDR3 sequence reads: CASTRGRGKTYSPLHF. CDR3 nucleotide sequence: TGCGCCAGCACCCGCGGCAGGGGGAAAACTTATTCACCCCTCCACTTT.

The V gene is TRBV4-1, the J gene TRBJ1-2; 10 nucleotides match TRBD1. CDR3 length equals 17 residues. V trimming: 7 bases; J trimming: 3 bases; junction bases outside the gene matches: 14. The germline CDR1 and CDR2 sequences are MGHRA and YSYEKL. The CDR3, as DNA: TGCGCCAGCACCATAACAAGTCCCGGGACAGGGGACTATGGCTACACCTTC. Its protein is CASTITSPGTGDYGYTF.

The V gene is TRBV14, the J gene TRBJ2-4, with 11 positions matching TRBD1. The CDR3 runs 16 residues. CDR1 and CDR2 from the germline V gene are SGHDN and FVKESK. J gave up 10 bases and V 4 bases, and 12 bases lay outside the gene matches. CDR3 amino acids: CASSLGTGGNTRIQYF. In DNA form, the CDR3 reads TGTGCCAGCAGCCTCGGGACAGGGGGTAATACAAGGATTCAGTACTTC.

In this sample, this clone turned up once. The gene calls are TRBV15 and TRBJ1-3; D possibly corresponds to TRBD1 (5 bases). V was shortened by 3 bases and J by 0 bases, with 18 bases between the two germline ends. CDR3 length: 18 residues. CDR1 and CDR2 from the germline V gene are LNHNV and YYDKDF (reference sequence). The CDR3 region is CATSSRRRGKLSGNTIYF. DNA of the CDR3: TGTGCCACCAGCAGTCGTCGGAGGGGAAAGCTCTCTGGAAACACCATATATTTT.

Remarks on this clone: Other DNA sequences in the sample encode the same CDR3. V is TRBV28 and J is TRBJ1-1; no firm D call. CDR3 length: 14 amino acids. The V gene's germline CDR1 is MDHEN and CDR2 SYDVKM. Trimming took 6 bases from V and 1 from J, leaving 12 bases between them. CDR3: CASSLGRGNTEAFF. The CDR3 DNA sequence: TGTGCCAGCAGCCTTGGCCGGGGGAACACTGAAGCTTTCTTT.

CDR3 region: CASSFSGGEDEKLFF. The CDR3 nucleotides are TGTGCCAGCAGCTTTTCGGGGGGTGAGGATGAAAAACTGTTTTTT. The chain uses TRBV5-5 and TRBJ1-4; maybe TRBD1 (5 bases). Germline V lookup: CDR1 SGHKS, CDR2 YYEKEE (reference sequence). Trimming took off 2 bases at V and 6 bases at J, with 14 bases between the two ends. The CDR3 extends over 15 amino acids.

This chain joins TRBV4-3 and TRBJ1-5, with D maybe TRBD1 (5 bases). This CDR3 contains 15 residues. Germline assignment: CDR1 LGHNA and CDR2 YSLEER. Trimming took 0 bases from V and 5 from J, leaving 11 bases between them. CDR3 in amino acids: CASSQDGAQYQPQHF. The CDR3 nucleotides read TGCGCCAGCAGCCAAGATGGGGCGCAATATCAGCCCCAGCATTTT.

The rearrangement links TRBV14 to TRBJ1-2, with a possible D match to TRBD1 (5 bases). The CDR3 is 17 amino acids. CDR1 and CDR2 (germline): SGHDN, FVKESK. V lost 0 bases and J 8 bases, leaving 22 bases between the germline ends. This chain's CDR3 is CASSQDKGGSTYRGYTF. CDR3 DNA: TGTGCCAGCAGCCAAGATAAGGGTGGCAGTACTTACAGGGGCTACACCTTC.

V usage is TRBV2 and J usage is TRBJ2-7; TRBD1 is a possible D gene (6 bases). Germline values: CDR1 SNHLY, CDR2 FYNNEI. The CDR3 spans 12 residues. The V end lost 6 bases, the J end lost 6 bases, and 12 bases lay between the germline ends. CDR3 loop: CASRSDSTEQYF. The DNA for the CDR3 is TGTGCCAGCAGGTCGGACAGTACCGAGCAGTACTTC. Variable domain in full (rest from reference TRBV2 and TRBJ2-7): EPEVTQTPSHQVTQMGQEVILRCVPISNHLYFYWYRQILGQKVEFLVSFYNNEISEKSEIFDDQFSVERPDGSNFTLKIRSTKLEDSAMYFCASRSDSTEQYFGPGTRLTVT.

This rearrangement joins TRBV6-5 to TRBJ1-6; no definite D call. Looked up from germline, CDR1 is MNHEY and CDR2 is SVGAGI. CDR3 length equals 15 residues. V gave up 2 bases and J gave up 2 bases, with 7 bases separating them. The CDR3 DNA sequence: TGTGCCAGCAGTTACAATATTACCTATAATTCACCCCTCCACTTT. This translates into CASSYNITYNSPLHF.

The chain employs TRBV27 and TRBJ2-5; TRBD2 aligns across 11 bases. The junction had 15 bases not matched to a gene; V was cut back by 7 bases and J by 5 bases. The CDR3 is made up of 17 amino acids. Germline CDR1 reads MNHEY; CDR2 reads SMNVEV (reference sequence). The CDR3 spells CASKPGLAAIWGETQYF. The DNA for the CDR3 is TGTGCCAGCAAACCGGGACTAGCGGCAATCTGGGGGGAGACCCAGTACTTC.

The CDR3 protein is CASSLGRVSSGANVLTF. The CDR3 DNA follows: TGTGCCAGCAGTTTGGGCAGGGTGAGCTCTGGGGCCAACGTCCTGACTTTC. The rearrangement uses TRBV27 and TRBJ2-6, with D possibly matching TRBD1 (5 bases). Germline values: CDR1 MNHEY, CDR2 SMNVEV (reference sequence). The CDR3 is 17 residues long. Trimming left V 3 bases short and J 0 bases short, with 12 bases between.

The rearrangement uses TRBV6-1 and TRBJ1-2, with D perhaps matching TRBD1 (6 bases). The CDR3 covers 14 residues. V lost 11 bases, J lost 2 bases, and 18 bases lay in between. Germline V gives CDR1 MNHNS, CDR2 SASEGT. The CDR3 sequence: CACSWTDRNYGYTF. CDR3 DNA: TGTGCCTGCTCCTGGACAGACCGAAACTATGGCTACACCTTC.

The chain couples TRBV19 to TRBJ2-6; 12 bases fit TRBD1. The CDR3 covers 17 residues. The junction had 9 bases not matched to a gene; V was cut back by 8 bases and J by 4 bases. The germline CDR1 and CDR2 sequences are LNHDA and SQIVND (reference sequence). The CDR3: CASQPGQGASGANVLTF. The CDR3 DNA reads TGTGCCAGTCAACCGGGACAGGGGGCGTCCGGGGCCAACGTCCTGACTTTC.

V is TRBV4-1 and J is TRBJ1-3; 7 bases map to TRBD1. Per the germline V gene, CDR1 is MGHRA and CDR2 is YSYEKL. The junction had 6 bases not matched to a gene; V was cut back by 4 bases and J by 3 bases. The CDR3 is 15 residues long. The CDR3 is CASSLDRVFGNTIYF. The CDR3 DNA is TGCGCCAGCAGCCTCGACAGGGTTTTTGGAAACACCATATATTTT.

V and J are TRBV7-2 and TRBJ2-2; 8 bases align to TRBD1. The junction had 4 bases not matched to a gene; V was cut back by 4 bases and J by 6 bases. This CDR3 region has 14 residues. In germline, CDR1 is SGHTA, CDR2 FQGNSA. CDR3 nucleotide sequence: TGTGCCAGCAGCTCGACAGGGGTACCCGGGGAGCTGTTTTTT. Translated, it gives CASSSTGVPGELFF. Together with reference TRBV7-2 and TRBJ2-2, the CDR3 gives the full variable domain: GAGVSQSPSNKVTEKGKDVELRCDPISGHTALYWYRQSLGQGLEFLIYFQGNSAPDKSGLPSDRFSAERTGGSVSTLTIQRTQQEDSAVYLCASSSTGVPGELFFGEGSRLTVL.

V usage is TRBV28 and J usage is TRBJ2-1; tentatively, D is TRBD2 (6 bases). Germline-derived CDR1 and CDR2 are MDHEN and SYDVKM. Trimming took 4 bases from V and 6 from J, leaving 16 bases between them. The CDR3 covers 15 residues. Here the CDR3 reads CASSSDQWRGNEQFF. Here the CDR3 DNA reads TGTGCCAGCAGTTCCGACCAGTGGAGGGGCAATGAGCAGTTCTTC.

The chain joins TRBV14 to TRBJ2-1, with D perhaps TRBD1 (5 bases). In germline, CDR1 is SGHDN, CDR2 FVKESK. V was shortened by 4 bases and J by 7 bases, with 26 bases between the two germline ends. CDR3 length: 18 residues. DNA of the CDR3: TGTGCCAGCAGCCTAAAGGTGGGAAGGGGCGCTGGGGCGAATGAGCAGTTCTTC. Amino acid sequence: CASSLKVGRGAGANEQFF.

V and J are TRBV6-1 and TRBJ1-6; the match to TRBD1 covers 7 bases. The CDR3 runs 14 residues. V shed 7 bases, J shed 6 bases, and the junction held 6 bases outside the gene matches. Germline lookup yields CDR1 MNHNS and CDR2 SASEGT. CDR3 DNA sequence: TGTGCCAGCAACGACAGGGCTCGTAATTCACCCCTCCACTTT. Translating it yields CASNDRARNSPLHF.

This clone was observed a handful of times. CDR3 DNA: TGTGCCAGCTCCCAGGGAGGAACTGAAGCTTTCTTT. It translates to CASSQGGTEAFF. V and J are TRBV6-1 and TRBJ1-1; D is possibly TRBD1 (5 bases). Trimming left V 8 bases short and J 5 bases short, with 12 bases between. The CDR3 is made up of 12 amino acids. Germline loops: CDR1 MNHNS, CDR2 SASEGT.

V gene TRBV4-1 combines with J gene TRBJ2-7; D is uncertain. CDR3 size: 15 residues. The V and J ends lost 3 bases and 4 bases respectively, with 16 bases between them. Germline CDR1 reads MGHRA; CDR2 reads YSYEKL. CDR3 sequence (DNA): TGCGCCAGCAGCCATCTTCTATTTTCACGGTACGAGCAGTACTTC. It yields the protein CASSHLLFSRYEQYF.

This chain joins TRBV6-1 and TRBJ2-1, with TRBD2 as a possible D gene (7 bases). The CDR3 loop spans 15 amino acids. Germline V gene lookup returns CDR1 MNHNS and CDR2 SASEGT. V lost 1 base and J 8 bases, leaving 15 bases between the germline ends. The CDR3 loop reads CASSEGTRGRDEQFF. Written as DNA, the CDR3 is TGTGCCAGCAGTGAAGGAACTAGGGGGAGGGATGAGCAGTTCTTC.

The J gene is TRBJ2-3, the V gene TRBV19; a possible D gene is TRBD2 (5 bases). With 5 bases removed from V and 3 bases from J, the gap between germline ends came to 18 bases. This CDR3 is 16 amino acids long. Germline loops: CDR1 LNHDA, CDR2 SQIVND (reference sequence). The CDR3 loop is CASSRWETTSTDTQYF. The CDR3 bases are TGTGCCAGTAGTCGCTGGGAGACGACATCTACAGATACGCAGTATTTT. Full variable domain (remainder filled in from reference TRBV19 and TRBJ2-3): DGGITQSPKYLFRKEGQNVTLSCEQNLNHDAMYWYRQDPGQGLRLIYYSQIVNDFQKGDIAEGYSVSREKKESFPLTVTSAQKNPTAFYLCASSRWETTSTDTQYFGPGTRLTVL.